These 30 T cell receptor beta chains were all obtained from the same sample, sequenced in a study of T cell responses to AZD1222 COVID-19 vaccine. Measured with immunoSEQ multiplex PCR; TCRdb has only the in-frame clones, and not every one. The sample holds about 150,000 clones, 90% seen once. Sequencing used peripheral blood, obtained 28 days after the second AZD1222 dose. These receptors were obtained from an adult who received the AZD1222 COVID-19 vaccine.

The CDR3 bases are TGTGCCACCGGGACAGGTTCCCTCGTGGGTGAAAAACTGTTTTTT. It yields the protein CATGTGSLVGEKLFF. The chain recombines TRBV7-2 with TRBJ1-4; TRBD1 matches 8 bases. Trimming removed 10 bases from V and 7 bases from J; junction bases left unmatched: 14. There are 15 residues in the CDR3. Germline V gene lookup returns CDR1 SGHTA and CDR2 FQGNSA. Variable domain in full (rest from reference TRBV7-2 and TRBJ1-4): GAGVSQSPSNKVTEKGKDVELRCDPISGHTALYWYRQSLGQGLEFLIYFQGNSAPDKSGLPSDRFSAERTGGSVSTLTIQRTQQEDSAVYLCATGTGSLVGEKLFFGSGTQLSVL.

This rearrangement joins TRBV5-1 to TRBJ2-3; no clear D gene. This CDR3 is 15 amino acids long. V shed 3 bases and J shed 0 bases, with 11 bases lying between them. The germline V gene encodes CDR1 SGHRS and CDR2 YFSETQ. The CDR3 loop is CASSSLPDSTDTQYF. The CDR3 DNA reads TGCGCCAGCAGCTCGCTTCCAGATAGCACAGATACGCAGTATTTT.

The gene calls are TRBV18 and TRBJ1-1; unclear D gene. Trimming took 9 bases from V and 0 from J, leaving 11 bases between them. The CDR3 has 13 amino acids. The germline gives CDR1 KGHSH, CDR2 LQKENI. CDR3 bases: TGTGCCAGTCAGGCATCTTTGAACACTGAAGCTTTCTTT. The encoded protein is CASQASLNTEAFF. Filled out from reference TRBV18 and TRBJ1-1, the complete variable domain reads NAGVMQNPRHLVRRRGQEARLRCSPMKGHSHVYWYRQLPEEGLKFMVYLQKENIIDESGMPKERFSAEFPKEGPSILRIQQVVRGDSAAYFCASQASLNTEAFFGQGTRLTVV.

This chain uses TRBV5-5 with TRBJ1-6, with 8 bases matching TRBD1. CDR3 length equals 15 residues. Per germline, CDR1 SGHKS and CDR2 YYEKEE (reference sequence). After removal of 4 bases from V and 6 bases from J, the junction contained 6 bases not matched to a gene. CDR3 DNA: TGTGCCAGCAGCGGTACAGGGGGGAGTAATTCACCCCTCCACTTT. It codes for CASSGTGGSNSPLHF.

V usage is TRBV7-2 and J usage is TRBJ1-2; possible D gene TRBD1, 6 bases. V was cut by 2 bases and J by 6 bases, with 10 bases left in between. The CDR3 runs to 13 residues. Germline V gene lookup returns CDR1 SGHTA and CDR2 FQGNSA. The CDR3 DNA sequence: TGTGCCAGCAGCTTACGGGGGCGCGATGGCTACACCTTC. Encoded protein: CASSLRGRDGYTF.

CDR3 protein: CASWGTYNEQFF. In nucleotides, the CDR3 is TGTGCCAGCTGGGGGACTTACAATGAGCAGTTCTTC. The rearrangement links TRBV6-5 to TRBJ2-1, with D possibly being TRBD2 (6 bases). The length of the CDR3 is 12 residues. V dropped 8 bases and J dropped 4 bases, with 9 bases sitting between them. Germline assignment: CDR1 MNHEY and CDR2 SVGAGI.

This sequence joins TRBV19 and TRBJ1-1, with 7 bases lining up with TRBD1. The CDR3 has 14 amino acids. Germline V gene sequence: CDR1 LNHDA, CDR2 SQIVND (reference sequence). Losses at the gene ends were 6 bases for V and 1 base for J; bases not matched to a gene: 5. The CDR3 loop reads CASRSGGTNTEAFF. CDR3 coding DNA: TGTGCCAGTAGATCAGGGGGGACGAACACTGAAGCTTTCTTT.

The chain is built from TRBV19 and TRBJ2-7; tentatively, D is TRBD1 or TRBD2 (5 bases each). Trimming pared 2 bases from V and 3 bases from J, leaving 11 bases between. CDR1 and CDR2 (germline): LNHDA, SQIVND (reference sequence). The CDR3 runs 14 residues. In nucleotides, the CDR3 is TGTGCCAGTAGTATATATGAGGGGTTCTACGAGCAGTACTTC. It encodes CASSIYEGFYEQYF.

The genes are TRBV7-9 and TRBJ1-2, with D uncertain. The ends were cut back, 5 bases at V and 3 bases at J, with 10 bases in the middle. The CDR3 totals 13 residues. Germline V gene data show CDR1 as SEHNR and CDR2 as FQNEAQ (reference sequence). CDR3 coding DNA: TGTGCCAGCAGCCCGGGGTCCTACTATGGCTACACCTTC. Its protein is CASSPGSYYGYTF.

The CDR3 region is CASSFSAGAPNEQFF. CDR3 DNA: TGCGCCAGCAGCTTCTCGGCGGGAGCCCCCAATGAGCAGTTCTTC. The chain joins TRBV5-1 to TRBJ2-1; 7 bases agree with TRBD2. V was pared by 2 bases and J by 6 bases, with 8 bases of the junction left unmatched. Germline CDR1 is SGHRS and CDR2 is YFSETQ. This CDR3 comprises 15 residues.

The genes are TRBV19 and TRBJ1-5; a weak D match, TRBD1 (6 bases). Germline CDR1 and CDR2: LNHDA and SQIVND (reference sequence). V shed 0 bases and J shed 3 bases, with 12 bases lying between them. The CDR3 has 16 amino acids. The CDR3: CASSIEPGAVNQPQHF. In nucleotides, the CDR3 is TGTGCCAGTAGTATAGAGCCGGGGGCGGTCAATCAGCCCCAGCATTTT.

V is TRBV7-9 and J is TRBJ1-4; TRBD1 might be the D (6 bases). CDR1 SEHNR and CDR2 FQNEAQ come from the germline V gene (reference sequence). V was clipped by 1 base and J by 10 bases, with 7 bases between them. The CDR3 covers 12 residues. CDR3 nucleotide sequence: TGTGCCAGCAGCTTAGAGGGGGGAAAACTGTTTTTT. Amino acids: CASSLEGGKLFF.

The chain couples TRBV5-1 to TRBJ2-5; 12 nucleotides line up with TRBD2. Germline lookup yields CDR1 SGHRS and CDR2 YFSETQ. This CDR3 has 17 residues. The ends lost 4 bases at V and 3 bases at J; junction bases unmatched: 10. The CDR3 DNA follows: TGCGCCAGCAGCAGAACCAGCGGACTAGCGGGAAAAGAGACCCAGTACTTC. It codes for CASSRTSGLAGKETQYF.

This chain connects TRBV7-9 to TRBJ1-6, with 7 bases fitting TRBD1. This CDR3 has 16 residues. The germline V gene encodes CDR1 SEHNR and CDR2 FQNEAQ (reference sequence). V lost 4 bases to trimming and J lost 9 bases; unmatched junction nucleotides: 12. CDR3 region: CASSSTGSKVASPLHF. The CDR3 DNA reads TGTGCCAGCAGCTCGACAGGGTCGAAGGTCGCTTCACCCCTCCACTTT.

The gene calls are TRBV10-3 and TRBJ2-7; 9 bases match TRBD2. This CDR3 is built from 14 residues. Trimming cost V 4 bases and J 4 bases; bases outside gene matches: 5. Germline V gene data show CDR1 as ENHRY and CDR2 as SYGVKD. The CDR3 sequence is CAISGSGSGYEQYF. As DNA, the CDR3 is TGTGCCATCAGTGGTAGCGGGAGCGGTTACGAGCAGTACTTC.

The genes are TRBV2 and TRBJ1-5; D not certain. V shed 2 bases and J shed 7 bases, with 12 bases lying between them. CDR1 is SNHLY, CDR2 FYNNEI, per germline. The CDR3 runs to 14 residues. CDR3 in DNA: TGTGCCAGCAGTGAAAACGTTAAGATGCAGCCCCAGCATTTT. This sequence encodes CASSENVKMQPQHF.

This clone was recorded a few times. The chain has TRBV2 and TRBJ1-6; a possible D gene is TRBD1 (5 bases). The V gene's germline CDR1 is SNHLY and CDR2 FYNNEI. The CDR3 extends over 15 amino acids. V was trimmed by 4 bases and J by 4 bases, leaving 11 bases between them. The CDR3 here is CASSAVQAYNSPLHF. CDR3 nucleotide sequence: TGTGCCAGCAGTGCTGTACAGGCTTATAATTCACCCCTCCACTTT.

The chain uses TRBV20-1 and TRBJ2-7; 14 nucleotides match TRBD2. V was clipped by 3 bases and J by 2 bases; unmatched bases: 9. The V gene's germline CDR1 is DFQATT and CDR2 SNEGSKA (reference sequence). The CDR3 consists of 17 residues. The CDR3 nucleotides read TGCAGTGCTAGTGAACCGGGACTAGCGGGAGAAACCTACGAGCAGTACTTC. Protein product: CSASEPGLAGETYEQYF.

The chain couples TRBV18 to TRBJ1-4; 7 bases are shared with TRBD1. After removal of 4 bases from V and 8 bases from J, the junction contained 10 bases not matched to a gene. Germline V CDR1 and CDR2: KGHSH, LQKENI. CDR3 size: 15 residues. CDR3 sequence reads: CASSLRRQGGEKLFF. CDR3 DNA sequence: TGTGCCAGCTCACTCCGGCGACAGGGAGGCGAAAAACTGTTTTTT.

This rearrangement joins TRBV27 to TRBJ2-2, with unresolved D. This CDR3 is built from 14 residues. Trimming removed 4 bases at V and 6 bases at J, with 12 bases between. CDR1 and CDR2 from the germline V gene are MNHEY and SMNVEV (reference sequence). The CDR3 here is CASSSPSRSGELFF. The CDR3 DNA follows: TGTGCCAGCAGTTCCCCCAGTAGGTCCGGGGAGCTGTTTTTT.

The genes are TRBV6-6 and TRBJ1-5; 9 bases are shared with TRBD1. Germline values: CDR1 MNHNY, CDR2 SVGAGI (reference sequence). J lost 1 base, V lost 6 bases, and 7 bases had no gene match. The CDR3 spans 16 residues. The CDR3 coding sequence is TGTGCCAGCAGCCACAAACAGGGGGCAAGCAATCAGCCCCAGCATTTT. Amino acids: CASSHKQGASNQPQHF.

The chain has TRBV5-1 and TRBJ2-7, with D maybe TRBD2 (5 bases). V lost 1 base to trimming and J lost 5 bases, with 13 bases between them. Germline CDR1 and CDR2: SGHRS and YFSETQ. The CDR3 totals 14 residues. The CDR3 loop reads CASSLYHGVDEQYF. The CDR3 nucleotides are TGCGCCAGCAGCTTGTATCACGGGGTGGACGAGCAGTACTTC.

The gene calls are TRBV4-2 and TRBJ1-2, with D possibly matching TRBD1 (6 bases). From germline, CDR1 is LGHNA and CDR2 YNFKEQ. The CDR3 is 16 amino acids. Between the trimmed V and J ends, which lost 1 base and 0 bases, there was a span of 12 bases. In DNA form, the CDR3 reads TGTGCCAGCAGCCAAGGGGCAGGGGCCGCTAACTATGGCTACACCTTC. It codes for CASSQGAGAANYGYTF.

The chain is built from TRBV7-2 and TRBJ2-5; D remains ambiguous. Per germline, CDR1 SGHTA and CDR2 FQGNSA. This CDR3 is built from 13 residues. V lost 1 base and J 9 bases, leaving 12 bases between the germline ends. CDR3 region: CASSLGLPVAQYF. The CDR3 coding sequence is TGTGCCAGCAGCTTAGGCCTGCCAGTAGCCCAGTACTTC. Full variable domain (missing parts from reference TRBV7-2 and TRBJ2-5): GAGVSQSPSNKVTEKGKDVELRCDPISGHTALYWYRQSLGQGLEFLIYFQGNSAPDKSGLPSDRFSAERTGGSVSTLTIQRTQQEDSAVYLCASSLGLPVAQYFGPGTRLLVL.

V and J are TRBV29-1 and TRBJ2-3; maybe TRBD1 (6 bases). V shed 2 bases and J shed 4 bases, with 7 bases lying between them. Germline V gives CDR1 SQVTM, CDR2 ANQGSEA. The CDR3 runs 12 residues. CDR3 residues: CSVETGSDTQYF. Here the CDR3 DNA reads TGCAGCGTTGAAACAGGGTCAGATACGCAGTATTTT.

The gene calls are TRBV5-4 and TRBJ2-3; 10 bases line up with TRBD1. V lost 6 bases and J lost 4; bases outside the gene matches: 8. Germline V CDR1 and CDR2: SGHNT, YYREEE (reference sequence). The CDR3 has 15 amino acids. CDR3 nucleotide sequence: TGTGCCAGCACAAGGGACAGGGGAGGTGCAGATACGCAGTATTTT. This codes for CASTRDRGGADTQYF.

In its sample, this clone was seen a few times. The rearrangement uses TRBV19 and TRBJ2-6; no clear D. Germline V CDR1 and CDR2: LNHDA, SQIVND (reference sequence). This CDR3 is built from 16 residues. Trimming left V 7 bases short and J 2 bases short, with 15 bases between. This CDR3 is CASTGTPSAGANVLTF. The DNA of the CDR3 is TGTGCCAGTACGGGTACTCCCTCTGCTGGGGCCAACGTCCTGACTTTC.

CDR3 residues: CSVETGTGNTIYF. The CDR3 DNA reads TGCAGCGTTGAGACTGGGACCGGAAACACCATATATTTT. The rearrangement links TRBV29-1 to TRBJ1-3, with D possibly TRBD1 on 5 matching bases. This CDR3 is 13 amino acids long. Between the trimmed V and J ends, which lost 3 bases and 4 bases, there was a span of 10 bases. CDR1 is SQVTM, CDR2 ANQGSEA, per germline.

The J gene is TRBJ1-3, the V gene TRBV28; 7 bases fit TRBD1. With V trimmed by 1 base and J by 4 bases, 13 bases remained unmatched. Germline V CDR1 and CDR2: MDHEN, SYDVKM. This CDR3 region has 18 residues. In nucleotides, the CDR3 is TGTGCCAGCAGTTTATCCCCCGGGACAGAGTCTACGGGAAACACCATATATTTT. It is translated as CASSLSPGTESTGNTIYF.

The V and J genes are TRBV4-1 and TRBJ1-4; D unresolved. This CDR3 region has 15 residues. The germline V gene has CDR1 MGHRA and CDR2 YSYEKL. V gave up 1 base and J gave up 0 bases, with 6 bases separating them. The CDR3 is CASSQAGTTNEKLFF. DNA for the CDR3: TGCGCCAGCAGCCAAGCAGGTACAACTAATGAAAAACTGTTTTTT.